The 32 T cell receptor beta chains in this list originate from one sample, sequenced in a study of blood T cells in healthy people across ages. Alongside a J-beta primer mix, a sample-barcoded 5' primer served in a second PCR lasting about 7 to 12 cycles. TCRdb re-called the 5' RACE reads through MiXCR, storing one row per CDR3 protein. Found here are under 850,000 distinct CDR3 sequences, about 37% of them singletons; the top ten hold approximately 12%. The sample was blood. The receptors were sampled from a man between 18 and 35 years old in good health.

This clonotype was observed a few times. This chain joins TRBV9 and TRBJ2-1; TRBD2 might be the D (5 bases). V lost 4 bases and J 9 bases, leaving 14 bases between the germline ends. This CDR3 is built from 13 residues. CDR1 is SGDLS and CDR2 is YYNGEE in the germline V gene. The CDR3 nucleotides read TGTGCCAGCAGCACCTCCGGACTGCCTGAGCAGTTCTTC. It translates to CASSTSGLPEQFF.

In this sample, this clonotype turned up a few times. The rearrangement joins TRBV2 to TRBJ2-3; D not certain. Germline values: CDR1 SNHLY, CDR2 FYNNEI. CDR3 length: 13 residues. Deletions cut 1 base from V and 4 bases from J, with 6 bases between. The CDR3 reads CASSEEWADTQYF. As DNA, the CDR3 is TGTGCCAGCAGTGAAGAGTGGGCAGATACGCAGTATTTT.

The V gene is TRBV6-2 or TRBV6-3, the J gene TRBJ2-5, with 10 bases matching TRBD2. CDR1 and CDR2 (germline): MNHEY, SVGEGT. The junction had 11 bases not matched to a gene; V was cut back by 2 bases and J by 11 bases. The CDR3 spans 15 residues. This CDR3 is CASSYEAGGPHEQYF. In nucleotides, the CDR3 is TGTGCCAGCAGTTACGAAGCGGGGGGGCCCCATGAGCAGTACTTC.

The chain employs TRBV20-1 and TRBJ2-5, with D perhaps matching TRBD2 (5 bases). The germline V and J ends were trimmed by 0 bases and 11 bases, with 22 bases remaining between them. This CDR3 has 15 residues. CDR1 is DFQATT and CDR2 is SNEGSKA in the germline V gene (reference sequence). The CDR3 here is CSAREGFTTGNEQYF. DNA of the CDR3: TGCAGTGCTAGAGAAGGATTCACTACGGGGAATGAGCAGTACTTC.

Here the CDR3 DNA reads TGTGCCAGCAGGAGGGGGGAAAAACTGTTTTTT. Protein: CASRRGEKLFF. The V call is TRBV3-1, the J call TRBJ1-4; possible D gene TRBD1, 6 bases. CDR3 size: 11 residues. Per the germline V gene, CDR1 is LGHDT and CDR2 is YNNKEL (reference sequence). Trimming took 6 bases from V and 8 from J, leaving 7 bases between them.

V is TRBV29-1 and J is TRBJ2-1, with TRBD2 identical over 10 bases. The V gene's germline CDR1 is SQVTM and CDR2 ANQGSEA. V shed 6 bases and J 2 bases; nucleotides not matched to a gene: 7. The CDR3 extends over 15 amino acids. CDR3 sequence reads: CSVPGLAAAYNEQFF. The CDR3 DNA follows: TGCAGCGTCCCCGGACTAGCGGCAGCCTACAATGAGCAGTTCTTC.

This clonotype came up a few times. The J gene is TRBJ1-1, the V gene TRBV5-1, with TRBD1 as a possible D gene (6 bases). V shed 3 bases and J shed 4 bases, with 10 bases lying between them. The germline CDR1 and CDR2 sequences are SGHRS and YFSETQ. This CDR3 comprises 13 residues. The CDR3 here is CASSSQGPTEAFF. The DNA for the CDR3 is TGCGCCAGCAGCTCCCAGGGGCCCACTGAAGCTTTCTTT. Full variable domain (missing parts from reference TRBV5-1 and TRBJ1-1): KAGVTQTPRYLIKTRGQQVTLSCSPISGHRSVSWYQQTPGQGLQFLFEYFSETQRNKGNFPGRFSGRQFSNSRSEMNVSTLELGDSALYLCASSSQGPTEAFFGQGTRLTVV.

The CDR3: CASSHRGNSYEQYF. The DNA for the CDR3 is TGTGCCAGCAGCCACAGGGGGAACTCCTACGAGCAGTACTTC. The V and J genes are TRBV6-2 or TRBV6-3 and TRBJ2-7; 8 bases map to TRBD1. The V gene end was trimmed by 6 bases and the J gene end by 0 bases; junction bases not matched to a gene: 4. This CDR3 has 14 residues. CDR1 is MNHEY and CDR2 is SVGEGT in the germline V gene.

In DNA, the CDR3 is TGTGCCAGCAGTTACACGACGCCTGACAGGGTCCCGTACAATGAGCAGTTCTTC. Residues: CASSYTTPDRVPYNEQFF. V and J are TRBV6-2 or TRBV6-3 and TRBJ2-1, with 7 bases that match TRBD1. Germline values: CDR1 MNHEY, CDR2 SVGEGT. After removal of 2 bases from V and 4 bases from J, the junction contained 14 bases not matched to a gene. The CDR3 contains 18 residues.

The V call is TRBV20-1, the J call TRBJ2-7; 11 bases match TRBD2. The V and J ends lost 5 bases and 7 bases, in that order; junction bases with no gene match: 16. This CDR3 is built from 16 residues. CDR1 and CDR2 (germline): DFQATT, SNEGSKA (reference sequence). CDR3 in DNA: TGCAGTGCTCCCCAGACACTAGCGGGGGAAGGCAATGAGCAGTACTTC. It is translated as CSAPQTLAGEGNEQYF.

There are many counts of this clonotype. The CDR3 sequence: CASSYGAEYF. The CDR3 nucleotides are TGTGCCAGCAGTTACGGGGCAGAGTACTTC. V gene TRBV6-2 or TRBV6-3 combines with J gene TRBJ2-5; TRBD1 might be the D (5 bases). Germline V gene data show CDR1 as MNHEY and CDR2 as SVGEGT. The CDR3 runs 10 residues. Trimming left V 2 bases short and J 12 bases short, with 7 bases between.

A few counts support this clonotype. V usage is TRBV19 and J usage is TRBJ2-3; either TRBD1 or TRBD2 may supply D (6 bases each). V lost 7 bases, J lost 3 bases, and 14 bases lay in between. The CDR3 covers 14 residues. Per the germline V gene, CDR1 is LNHDA and CDR2 is SQIVND (reference sequence). CDR3 sequence (DNA): TGTGCCAGTACGTTGAGGGGGAGGACAGATACGCAGTATTTT. This encodes CASTLRGRTDTQYF.

This clonotype occurred a few times. This chain uses TRBV28 with TRBJ1-2; TRBD1 is a possible D gene (5 bases). The CDR3 is 14 amino acids. Germline CDR1 MDHEN, CDR2 SYDVKM. Trimming took off 1 base at V and 7 bases at J, with 13 bases between the two ends. The CDR3 nucleotides are TGTGCCAGCAGTTTATCCGGGGGAGTTCCTGGCTACACCTTC. This translates into CASSLSGGVPGYTF.

This chain connects TRBV12-1 to TRBJ1-5; TRBD1, the table's D call, was not compared with the DNA. TRBV12-1 is reported as a pseudogene. The CDR3 has 14 residues. CDR3 sequence reads: CASSIDRGHQPQHF. CDR3 DNA sequence: TGTGCCAGCAGCATAGACAGGGGACATCAGCCCCAGCATTTT.

This clonotype has a count of ten or more. This sequence joins TRBV20-1 and TRBJ2-5, with TRBD2 matching over 8 bases. The V gene end was trimmed by 4 bases and the J gene end by 5 bases; junction bases not matched to a gene: 9. CDR3 length: 14 amino acids. The germline V gene encodes CDR1 DFQATT and CDR2 SNEGSKA (reference sequence). DNA for the CDR3: TGCAGTGCTAACGGCGGACTAGCCGAGGAGACCCAGTACTTC. Amino acids: CSANGGLAEETQYF.

This chain uses TRBV4-1 with TRBJ1-2, with a weak D call TRBD1 (6 bases). Trimming left V 3 bases short and J 2 bases short, with 10 bases between. This CDR3 is built from 14 residues. CDR1 is MGHRA, CDR2 YSYEKL, per germline. The CDR3 DNA sequence: TGCGCCAGCAGCCACTCGGACAGCAACTATGGCTACACCTTC. It is translated as CASSHSDSNYGYTF.

This clonotype was seen repeatedly, ten times or more. The chain employs TRBV4-3 and TRBJ1-2; D remains unclear. This CDR3 spans 13 amino acids. Germline CDR1 reads LGHNA; CDR2 reads YSLEER. V was pared by 1 base and J by 7 bases, with 10 bases between. The CDR3 loop reads CASSQVPGSGYTF. Written as DNA, the CDR3 is TGCGCCAGCAGCCAAGTGCCCGGGAGTGGCTACACCTTC.

This clonotype showed up just a few times. V usage is TRBV5-4 and J usage is TRBJ2-7; TRBD2 agrees at 7 bases. CDR1 and CDR2 (germline): SGHNT, YYREEE (reference sequence). CDR3 length equals 15 residues. J was trimmed by 0 bases and V by 2 bases; bases with no gene match: 5. The CDR3 here is CASSFGAGLSYEQYF. The CDR3 DNA reads TGTGCCAGCAGCTTTGGAGCGGGACTCTCCTACGAGCAGTACTTC.

The chain uses TRBV27 and TRBJ2-7; D may correspond to TRBD1 or TRBD2 (5 bases each). Germline CDR1 reads MNHEY; CDR2 reads SMNVEV (reference sequence). Between the trimmed V and J ends, which lost 3 bases and 2 bases, there was a span of 23 bases. The CDR3 sequence is 18 residues long. The CDR3 region has the DNA TGTGCCAGCAGTTTCCCGAGGGACCCGGGACGGCCTGCCTACGAGCAGTACTTC. It codes for CASSFPRDPGRPAYEQYF.

This clonotype appeared a single time. The chain carries TRBV29-1 and TRBJ2-7, with a weak D call TRBD2 (5 bases). The V gene lost 3 bases and the J gene lost 3 bases, with 15 bases spanning the gap. CDR3 size: 14 residues. Germline V lookup: CDR1 SQVTM, CDR2 ANQGSEA. CDR3 sequence reads: CSVEVRERVYEQYF. CDR3 bases: TGCAGCGTTGAGGTGAGAGAGAGGGTCTACGAGCAGTACTTC.

The V call is TRBV7-2, the J call TRBJ2-4, with D possibly called TRBD1 or TRBD2 (5 bases each). The CDR3 length is 16 residues. Germline V gene sequence: CDR1 SGHTA, CDR2 FQGNSA. V dropped 1 base and J dropped 7 bases, with 17 bases sitting between them. The CDR3 region has the DNA TGTGCCAGCAGCTTAGGGTCCGGGGCCGGTGGGAACATTCAGTACTTC. This sequence encodes CASSLGSGAGGNIQYF.

With regard to this clonotype: A junction end diverges from the germline sequence, so it may reflect a read error. The genes are TRBV12-3 or TRBV12-4 and TRBJ1-1; TRBD1 matches at 7 bases. There are 13 residues in the CDR3. CDR3 DNA: TGTGCCAGCTTGAGCAGGGGGTCTTCTGATGCTTTCTTT. Translation: CASLSRGSSDAFF.

The genes are TRBV5-6 and TRBJ2-1; the D gene is possibly TRBD2 (6 bases). CDR1 and CDR2 from the germline V gene are SGHDT and YYEEEE. This CDR3 is 15 amino acids long. The V and J ends lost 4 bases and 10 bases respectively, with 21 bases between them. CDR3: CASSIRLVADYEQFF. In DNA form, the CDR3 reads TGTGCCAGCAGCATCCGACTAGTAGCCGACTACGAGCAGTTCTTC.

This chain connects TRBV20-1 to TRBJ2-2; 8 nucleotides match TRBD1. The CDR3 totals 14 residues. Per the germline V gene, CDR1 is DFQATT and CDR2 is SNEGSKA (reference sequence). Trimming cost V 7 bases and J 6 bases; bases outside gene matches: 10. The DNA for the CDR3 is TGCAGTGTTAGGACAGGGTCAGATCCCGGGGAGCTGTTTTTT. As protein: CSVRTGSDPGELFF.

This clonotype appeared a few times. This sequence joins TRBV20-1 and TRBJ2-1; the match to TRBD2 covers 7 bases. The J segment lost 2 bases and the V segment lost 3 bases, leaving 10 bases of the junction unmatched. Germline CDR1 DFQATT, CDR2 SNEGSKA (reference sequence). This CDR3 has 16 amino acids. The CDR3 protein is CSARASGAGAYNEQFF. Here the CDR3 DNA reads TGCAGTGCTAGGGCCAGCGGGGCCGGGGCCTACAATGAGCAGTTCTTC.

At least ten counts were recorded for this clonotype. The J gene is TRBJ2-7, the V gene TRBV27, with 7 bases that match TRBD2. This CDR3 is built from 14 residues. The J segment lost 2 bases and the V segment lost 5 bases, leaving 6 bases of the junction unmatched. The V gene's germline CDR1 is MNHEY and CDR2 SMNVEV (reference sequence). The CDR3 coding sequence is TGTGCCAGCAGTCCCGGGACTATCCCCTACGAGCAGTACTTC. The encoded protein is CASSPGTIPYEQYF.

In its sample, this clonotype was seen a few times. The V and J genes are TRBV2 and TRBJ2-1; no clear D gene. Trimming cost V 3 bases and J 5 bases, with 17 bases left between them. The CDR3 length is 16 residues. Germline V lookup: CDR1 SNHLY, CDR2 FYNNEI. In DNA form, the CDR3 reads TGTGCCAGCAGTGAGCCAGTCGGGCCTCTCGACAATGAGCAGTTCTTC. This sequence encodes CASSEPVGPLDNEQFF.

The chain combines TRBV10-3 with TRBJ2-7; D possibly corresponds to TRBD1 (5 bases). Deletions cut 2 bases from V and 0 bases from J, with 8 bases between. CDR1 and CDR2 (germline): ENHRY, SYGVKD. CDR3 length equals 14 residues. The CDR3 protein is CAISEVGDSYEQYF. The CDR3 DNA sequence: TGTGCCATCAGTGAGGTAGGGGACTCCTACGAGCAGTACTTC.

The table lists this clonotype with a few counts. The genes are TRBV7-9 and TRBJ2-3; 10 positions match TRBD1. Germline V CDR1 and CDR2: SEHNR, FQNEAQ (reference sequence). Trimming at V came to 2 bases and at J to 1 base, leaving 12 bases not matched to a gene. This CDR3 contains 19 residues. CDR3 residues: CASSLRQGAVTFGTDTQYF. The CDR3 DNA sequence: TGTGCCAGCAGCTTACGACAGGGGGCAGTCACATTCGGCACAGATACGCAGTATTTT.

This chain uses TRBV7-9 with TRBJ1-2; 7 bases align to TRBD1. J was trimmed by 6 bases and V by 4 bases; bases with no gene match: 5. The germline CDR1 and CDR2 sequences are SEHNR and FQNEAQ (reference sequence). The CDR3 has 13 residues. CDR3 DNA sequence: TGTGCCAGCAGCTGTACAGGGGACAATGGCTACACCTTC. This translates into CASSCTGDNGYTF.

The chain carries TRBV12-3 or TRBV12-4 and TRBJ1-2; the match to TRBD1 covers 7 bases. This CDR3 comprises 16 residues. The ends lost 5 bases at V and 6 bases at J; junction bases unmatched: 15. The CDR3 loop reads CASSHSTDREGDGYTF. CDR3 nucleotides: TGTGCCAGCAGTCACTCTACCGACAGGGAAGGGGATGGCTACACCTTC.

This clonotype was seen many times. An end of the junction differs from the germline gene, which may be a read error. The chain recombines TRBV7-2 with TRBJ2-5; D gene ambiguous. Germline CDR1 reads SGHTA; CDR2 reads FQGNSA. The CDR3 contains 12 residues. CDR3 DNA: TGTGCCAGCAGTCCTAACCAAGTGACCCAGTACTTC. This codes for CASSPNQVTQYF.